This TCR beta chain was profiled in a study of cytomegalovirus exposure and HLA in healthy donors (dated by TCRdb to about 2017). About the study as a whole: An earlier analysis of approximately 590 of the donors reported approximately 290 Gb of sequence data and some 100 million unique TCR beta sequences from roughly 180 million T cells. About 300 gigabases of sequencing data and roughly 90 million unique TCR sequences were included in an early release covering several hundred HLA-typed donors. Of the roughly 420 genotyped donors, 65% to 90% were placed in the genetic ancestry cluster associated with self-reported Caucasian donors. The study aimed to test whether signatures of past pathogen exposure could be identified by cataloging public T cell receptors. The study profiled the T cell repertoires of 500 to 800 subjects by immunosequencing and related them to cytomegalovirus serostatus. Along with the approximately 700-subject first cohort, a separate validation cohort of over a hundred different subjects was used. To predict cytomegalovirus infection status, the study combined high-throughput TCR immunosequencing, statistical association of individual TCRs with disease status, and machine learning. In a later analysis, previously published TCR beta repertoires from 550 to 750 donors were re-analyzed and high-resolution HLA genotyping was added so that TCR occurrence patterns could be studied. Rather than using new phenotypic data, the later analysis identified candidate immune exposures from TCR beta sequences and from how often those sequences occurred across donors. In an earlier analysis of a few hundred of the donors, high-throughput TCR beta sequencing was used to judge whether each TCR beta V gene segment behaved as functional or pseudogenic. Donor age, sex, ethnicity and CMV serostatus were collected together with the repertoire data. In a later genetic analysis, genome-wide SNP genotypes for about 55% of the roughly 700 donors were used, and that subset was treated as a discovery cohort. Every repertoire in the discovery cohort had been generated on one and the same sequencing platform. HLA typing included class I and class II loci at four-digit resolution. Typing coverage varied by locus: 629-630 donors for A, B, C, DRB1 and DQB1; 522 for DQA1; around 610 for DPA1; about 450 for DPB1. A handful of DR-DQ haplotypes were treated as single units for association and clustering because of strong linkage in the cohort. Across about 380 genotyped donors of the cohort, an average of about 220,000 unique TCR beta nucleotide sequences per donor were sequenced, and around 20% of those sequences were non-productive. Study-level results and caveats: An earlier analysis of approximately 590 of the donors showed that most TCR beta V segments appeared in productive rearrangements either about 90% or about 30% of the time, which broadly matched IMGT annotations. Presence/absence analyses assumed roughly uniform sequencing depth across donors, an assumption that may not hold. A cluster of highly shared sequence variants was judged likely to represent a technical artifact of the sequencing pipeline. Assigning TCR associations to individual alleles was difficult when HLA alleles, especially DR and DQ, strongly co-occurred. Most TCR sequences were seen in very few donors, while some public TCRs were found in many individuals. HLA typing was unavailable for some donors at each locus, so association tests used only the typed subset. A total of roughly 160 TCR beta chains were listed by the study as associated with cytomegalovirus. Some IMGT-functional V segments, including TRBV6-2 and TRBV6-3, could not be told apart with the 87-base-pair reads, so those segments were excluded. In a later analysis, around 15,000 TCR beta sequences were associated with specific HLA alleles at a false discovery rate of 0.05. In vitro tests confirmed that a few of the cytomegalovirus-associated TCR beta chains recognize cytomegalovirus antigens. The authors suggested that the approach could potentially be extended to other disease states and immunological phenotypes. A later genetic analysis associated a missense DCLRE1C variant with V-gene and J-gene trimming of TCR beta chains, and an independent cohort replicated the association. In a later analysis, most CMV-associated TCR beta chains were found to appear HLA-restricted, with HLA associations seemingly driven largely by CMV exposure. In this cohort, only TCR beta chains were sequenced, and detectable features were limited by the absence of alpha or paired-chain data. According to a later genetic analysis, donors in an Asian-associated ancestry cluster had fewer N-insertions in productive TCRs than the roughly 670-donor mean. The classifier was reported to diagnose cytomegalovirus status with high specificity and sensitivity in both the original cohort and the validation cohort. In a later analysis, several top co-occurrence clusters were reported to appear linked to parvovirus B19, influenza, CMV and Epstein-Barr virus. CMV serostatus was the only immune exposure information available for the cohort. In a later analysis, TCR association rates were found to vary across HLA loci, with the most associated TCRs seen for DRB1 alleles and the fewest for HLA-C alleles. In a later analysis, HLA-associated TCR beta chains showed more clonal expansion and lower generation probabilities than non-associated chains that were equally common. The earlier analysis of almost 600 of the donors excluded approximately 17 rarely observed V segments, including chromosome 9 orphons, because counts were too low. A further reported finding was that TCR beta sequences accurately predicted the HLA-A and HLA-B alleles for most subjects in the first cohort. Linkage disequilibrium might explain the correlated functional status among segregating V segments, but an unknown experimental factor could not be ruled out.

The CDR3, cysteine through phenylalanine, is 13 amino acids long. CDR3 DNA is the only sequence kept; it has 39 bases, read in frame from the first base. CDR1 and CDR2 (SEHNR, FQNEAQ) derive from the germline V gene (reference sequence). Note on this clone: Its antigen is unknown.

In total, approximately 700 healthy bone marrow donors made up the cohort. Cohort members were all nominally healthy when sampled, although unrecorded immune exposures were likely present. The donor was CMV seropositive and was included in the group of approximately 310 seropositive cohort members. Every donor gave a peripheral blood sample, and the peripheral blood mononuclear cells from that sample were used for TCR beta sequencing. Genomic DNA was extracted from the blood cell samples with the Qiagen DNeasy Blood Extraction Kit. Libraries came from the immunoSEQ multiplex PCR assay. For the multiplex PCR, a mixture combining 60 forward primers for TCR Vbeta segments and 13 reverse primers for TCR Jbeta segments was used. A multiplex PCR assay on genomic DNA amplified the CDR3 region of rearranged TCR beta genes. The amplified TCR beta libraries were sequenced on the Illumina HiSeq System as 87-base-pair reads. The study's own analysis went as follows. A later analysis tallied tens of millions of unique TCR beta chains across the approximately 670 repertoires, and approximately 12 million of those chains were shared by two or more donors. A nearest-neighbor algorithm error-corrected the raw reads and collapsed the reads into unique sequences, merging closely related sequences to remove PCR and sequencing errors. V, D and J gene segments were assigned by aligning CDR3 sequences to IMGT reference sequences. For a sequence to be retained, at least a six-nucleotide match to both a V gene segment and a J gene segment was required. Rearrangements were called productive when the CDR3 lacked stop codons and stayed in frame with V and J; all others were non-productive. CDR3 was defined according to IMGT convention as the region running from the second conserved V-encoded cysteine to the conserved J-encoded phenylalanine. The earlier analysis of a few hundred of the donors excluded any sequence lacking an unambiguous match to a single V gene segment. An earlier analysis of 587 of the donors called V segments functional above 56.7% productive rearrangements and segregating when the between-donor standard deviation exceeded 5%. To diagnose cytomegalovirus status from the catalog of TCR beta chain sequences, a statistical classification framework was built. In a later analysis, V and J genes were assigned by comparing TCR nucleotide sequences against IMGT/GENE-DB human TR gene sequences. In a later analysis, CDR3 sequences and most-parsimonious VDJ recombination scenarios were assigned using the TCRdist pipeline. A later analysis defined each TCR beta chain by its CDR3 amino acid sequence plus V-gene family, and excluded reads lacking a unique V-gene family. A later analysis removed several hundred highly shared, low-generation-probability nucleotide sequences to deal with suspected cross-contamination and a sequencing artifact. For each public chain, a later analysis derived a clonal expansion index from normalized ranks of inferred template counts within each repertoire. Generation probabilities in a later analysis came from a VDJ recombination model fitted to out-of-frame rearrangements, and those results were checked against IGoR. In a later analysis, TCR-TCR, TCR-HLA and TCR-CMV co-occurrence was scored with hypergeometric tests, and a repertoire-size bias correction was applied to TCR pairs. In a later analysis, false discovery rates were estimated by permuting HLA or CMV assignments 20 times. In a later analysis, co-occurring TCRs were grouped using DBSCAN, with TCRdist sequence similarity added in when clustering inside HLA-allele-positive subsets. Co-occurrence clustering excluded repertoires with fewer than 30,000 or more than 120,000 public chains, plus five with anomalous nucleotide sharing. In its TCRdb copy, this immuneACCESS table keeps in-frame sequences only and misses some clones. Where compared with another copy, unresolved V genes explain less than half of these, and the others have no known cause. Clone size and the V and J calls come from that table; the DNA yielded D and trimming. The sample table records about 48,000 clones. The ten largest clones take up about 6% of the sample.

Sequencing was carried out using PBMCs. The clonotype comes from a male donor in good health and CMV-seropositive. The chain is assembled from TRBV7-9 and TRBJ2-5, with 10 central nucleotides matching TRBD2. The J call is uncertain, as TRBJ2-7 better fits the DNA end. The CDR3 protein is CASRLAGNYEQYF. The bases read TGTGCCAGCAGACTAGCGGGGAATTACGAGCAGTACTTC.